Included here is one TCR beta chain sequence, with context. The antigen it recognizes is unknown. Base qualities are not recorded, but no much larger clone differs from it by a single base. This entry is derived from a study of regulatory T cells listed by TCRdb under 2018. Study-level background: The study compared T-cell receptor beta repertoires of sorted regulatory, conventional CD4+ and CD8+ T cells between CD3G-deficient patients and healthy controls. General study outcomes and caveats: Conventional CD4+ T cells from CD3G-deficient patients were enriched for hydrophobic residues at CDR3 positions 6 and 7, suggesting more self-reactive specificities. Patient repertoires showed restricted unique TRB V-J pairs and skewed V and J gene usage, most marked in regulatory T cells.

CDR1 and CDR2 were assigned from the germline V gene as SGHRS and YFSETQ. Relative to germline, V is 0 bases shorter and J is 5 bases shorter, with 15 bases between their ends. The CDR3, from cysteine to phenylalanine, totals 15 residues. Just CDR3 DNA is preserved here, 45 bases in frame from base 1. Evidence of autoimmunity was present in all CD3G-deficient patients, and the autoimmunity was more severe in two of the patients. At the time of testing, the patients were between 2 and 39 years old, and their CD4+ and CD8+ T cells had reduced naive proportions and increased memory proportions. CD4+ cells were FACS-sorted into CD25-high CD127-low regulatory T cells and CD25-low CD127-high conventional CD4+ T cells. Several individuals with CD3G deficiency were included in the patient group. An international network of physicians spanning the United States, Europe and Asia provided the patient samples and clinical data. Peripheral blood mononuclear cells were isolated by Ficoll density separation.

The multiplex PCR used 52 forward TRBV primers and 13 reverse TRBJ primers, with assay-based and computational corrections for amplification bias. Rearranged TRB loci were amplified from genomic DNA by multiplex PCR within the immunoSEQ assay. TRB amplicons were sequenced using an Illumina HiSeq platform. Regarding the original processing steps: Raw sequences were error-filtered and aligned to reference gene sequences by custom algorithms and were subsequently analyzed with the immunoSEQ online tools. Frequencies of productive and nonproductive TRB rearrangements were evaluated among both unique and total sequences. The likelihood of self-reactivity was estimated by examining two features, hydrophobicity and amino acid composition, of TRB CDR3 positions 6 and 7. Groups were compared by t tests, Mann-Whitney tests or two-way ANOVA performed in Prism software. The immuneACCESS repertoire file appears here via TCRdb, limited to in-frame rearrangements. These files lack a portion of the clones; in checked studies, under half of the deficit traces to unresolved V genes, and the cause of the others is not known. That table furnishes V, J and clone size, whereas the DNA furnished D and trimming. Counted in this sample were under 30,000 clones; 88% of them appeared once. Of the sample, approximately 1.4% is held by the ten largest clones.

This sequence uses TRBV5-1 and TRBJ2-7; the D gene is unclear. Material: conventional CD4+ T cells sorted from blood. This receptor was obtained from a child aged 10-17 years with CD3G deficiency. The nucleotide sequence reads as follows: TGCGCCAGCAGCTTGGGGACGGCGTTTACGAACGAGCAGTACTTC. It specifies CASSLGTAFTNEQYF.